This is a list of T cell receptor beta chains from one sample in a study of blood T cells in healthy people across ages. MiXCR, run by TCRdb on the 5' RACE reads, gives a single entry per CDR3 protein. This sample carries 1.5 million to 2 million distinct CDR3 sequences, approximately 50% of them seen once, and the ten largest clones take less than 2.5%. The material sequenced was blood. The receptors here all came from a woman aged 40 to 50 in good health. Both conserved end residues are part of each CDR3. D genes are given only for firm matches.

V,D,J,CDR3
TRBV5-1,NA,TRBJ2-5,CATRVENYNEQYF
TRBV12-3/TRBV12-4,NA,TRBJ2-5,CASTSRHAAAQYF
TRBV28,NA,TRBJ2-7,CASSYQTGLAYEQYF
TRBV25-1,TRBD1,TRBJ2-7,CASGRGQGAVQYF
TRBV5-1,TRBD2,TRBJ2-1,CASSTGLAGGPRNNEQFF
TRBV4-3,NA,TRBJ2-5,CASSQDRSQGQETQYF
TRBV20-1,TRBD2,TRBJ2-1,CSARIFGGGGREQFF
TRBV10-1,TRBD1,TRBJ2-7,CASSESSDGQGKGEQYF
TRBV3-1,TRBD1,TRBJ1-2,CASSPKRTGGGYGYTF
TRBV15,NA,TRBJ2-3,CATSPGDTDTQYF
TRBV4-1,NA,TRBJ2-1,CASSQEGTTIYNEQFF
TRBV7-2,NA,TRBJ2-1,CASSLGAFDEQFF
TRBV6-1,TRBD1,TRBJ1-4,CASSKRPRDRGLLATNEKLFF
TRBV7-3,NA,TRBJ1-2,CASSLNLETNYGYTF
TRBV20-1,NA,TRBJ1-2,CSARIVQYGYTF
TRBV20-1,NA,TRBJ2-1,CSEKRSNYNEQFF
TRBV15,NA,NA,CATSRDDRRGRYNEQYF
TRBV6-5,NA,TRBJ2-3,CASSYSKVADTQYF